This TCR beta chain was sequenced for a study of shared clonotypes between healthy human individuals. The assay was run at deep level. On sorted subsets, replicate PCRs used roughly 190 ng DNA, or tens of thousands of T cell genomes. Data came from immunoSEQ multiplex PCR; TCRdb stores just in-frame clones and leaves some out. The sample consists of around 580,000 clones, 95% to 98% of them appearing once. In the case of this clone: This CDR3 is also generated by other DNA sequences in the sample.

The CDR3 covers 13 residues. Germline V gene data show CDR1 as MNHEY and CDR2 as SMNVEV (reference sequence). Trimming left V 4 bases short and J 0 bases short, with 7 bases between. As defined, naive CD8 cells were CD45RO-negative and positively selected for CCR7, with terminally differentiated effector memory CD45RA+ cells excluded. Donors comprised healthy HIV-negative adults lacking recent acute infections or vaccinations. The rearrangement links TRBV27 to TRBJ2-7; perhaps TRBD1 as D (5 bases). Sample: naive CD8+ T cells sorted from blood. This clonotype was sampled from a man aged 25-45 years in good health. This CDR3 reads CASSSDNSYEQYF. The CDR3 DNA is TGTGCCAGCAGTTCGGACAACTCCTACGAGCAGTACTTC.